These 4 T cell receptor beta chains were sequenced from one sample in a study of OX40 agonist ivuxolimab in advanced cancers. The repertoire was sequenced with immunoSEQ multiplex PCR; TCRdb's copy has only in-frame clones and lacks some. The sample has 75,000 to 100,000 clones; under 85% are singletons. The source was CD4+ or CD8+ T cells sorted from blood, collected in a trial of the OX40 agonist ivuxolimab. Receptors originate from an adult with an advanced solid tumor such as melanoma, head and neck, liver or kidney cancer.

The CDR3 region has the DNA TGCGCCAGCAAGGTCGGTACTAACTATGGCTACACCTTC. It yields the protein CASKVGTNYGYTF. V is TRBV5-1 and J is TRBJ1-2; D call uncertain. Trimming removed 6 bases at V and 0 bases at J, with 9 bases between. In germline, CDR1 is SGHRS, CDR2 YFSETQ. The CDR3 spans 13 residues.

This chain connects TRBV27 to TRBJ1-2, with 12 nucleotides matching TRBD1. The V and J ends lost 4 bases and 4 bases, in that order; junction bases with no gene match: 4. The CDR3 extends over 15 amino acids. Per the germline V gene, CDR1 is MNHEY and CDR2 is SMNVEV (reference sequence). Here the CDR3 reads CASSSGTGGFYGYTF. DNA for the CDR3: TGTGCCAGCAGTTCGGGGACAGGGGGCTTCTATGGCTACACCTTC.

The J gene is TRBJ1-1, the V gene TRBV5-1; D remains unclear. The CDR3 contains 12 residues. CDR1 is SGHRS, CDR2 YFSETQ, per germline. V lost 4 bases, J lost 3 bases, and 7 bases lay in between. The CDR3 reads CASSGEYTEAFF. The DNA for the CDR3 is TGCGCCAGCAGCGGGGAGTACACTGAAGCTTTCTTT. Full variable domain (missing parts from reference TRBV5-1 and TRBJ1-1): KAGVTQTPRYLIKTRGQQVTLSCSPISGHRSVSWYQQTPGQGLQFLFEYFSETQRNKGNFPGRFSGRQFSNSRSEMNVSTLELGDSALYLCASSGEYTEAFFGQGTRLTVV.

This chain connects TRBV28 to TRBJ2-7; D is unclear. The CDR3 is made up of 14 amino acids. The germline gives CDR1 MDHEN, CDR2 SYDVKM. The V end was cut by 3 bases, the J end by 0 bases, with 9 bases between. CDR3 sequence: CASSFDKASYEQYF. Written as DNA, the CDR3 is TGTGCCAGCAGTTTTGATAAGGCCTCCTACGAGCAGTACTTC.